These T cell receptor beta chains were read from a single sample in a study of blood T cell repertoires in COVID-19. Generated by immunoSEQ multiplex PCR, the TCRdb table keeps only in-frame clones and is missing some. The sample contains more than 100,000 clones, about 79% of which appear only once. Sequencing was done on a sample of peripheral blood. These receptors all come from a woman in her forties or fifties with acute or convalescent COVID-19. Each CDR3 is given with its conserved first and last residue. D genes are given only for firm matches. A row's size may be missing; if present it is once, few, many or a size class.

D gene: .
J gene: TRBJ2-1
V gene: TRBV5-1
clone size: .
CDR3 DNA: TGCGCCAGCAGTCTGAGTCAGGGAATGTCCTACAATGAGCAGTTCTTC
CDR3 protein: CASSLSQGMSYNEQFF

D gene: TRBD1
J gene: TRBJ2-3
V gene: TRBV29-1
clone size: .
CDR3 DNA: TGCAGCGTTCGACAGGGGAAAGATACGCAGTATTTT
CDR3 protein: CSVRQGKDTQYF

D gene: TRBD1
J gene: TRBJ1-2
V gene: TRBV5-5
clone size: once
CDR3 DNA: TGTGCCAGCAGCCCGCAGGGGGCTAACTATGGCTACACCTTC
CDR3 protein: CASSPQGANYGYTF

D gene: TRBD1
J gene: TRBJ1-1
V gene: TRBV19
clone size: .
CDR3 DNA: TGTGCCAGTAAATCAAACAGGGGTGGGGGCACTGAAGCTTTCTTT
CDR3 protein: CASKSNRGGGTEAFF

D gene: TRBD1
J gene: TRBJ1-1
V gene: TRBV27
clone size: .
CDR3 DNA: TGTGCCAGCAGTTTCAGGGACAGCGGGAGGAACACTGAAGCTTTCTTT
CDR3 protein: CASSFRDSGRNTEAFF

D gene: .
J gene: TRBJ2-2
V gene: TRBV5-1
clone size: .
CDR3 DNA: TGCGCCAGCAGCGATGACAATAGTCGTGGGGAGCTGTTTTTT
CDR3 protein: CASSDDNSRGELFF

D gene: TRBD1
J gene: TRBJ2-1
V gene: TRBV27
clone size: .
CDR3 DNA: TGTGCCAGCAGAGACAGGGGGCGGAACAATGAGCAGTTCTTC
CDR3 protein: CASRDRGRNNEQFF

D gene: TRBD1
J gene: TRBJ2-2
V gene: TRBV12-5
clone size: .
CDR3 DNA: TGTGCTAGTGGCCTTTCGGGACAGGGGGCAGGAGGGGAGCTGTTTTTT
CDR3 protein: CASGLSGQGAGGELFF

D gene: .
J gene: TRBJ2-1
V gene: TRBV21-1
clone size: .
CDR3 DNA: TGTGCCAGCAGCAAAGCCCGAACAGGGGAGGCCCCTTACTACAATGAGCAGTTCTTC
CDR3 protein: CASSKARTGEAPYYNEQFF

D gene: TRBD1
J gene: TRBJ2-5
V gene: TRBV7-8
clone size: .
CDR3 DNA: TGTGCCAGCAGCTTACAGGGGGTCCGAGCCGAGACCCAGTACTTC
CDR3 protein: CASSLQGVRAETQYF

D gene: TRBD1
J gene: TRBJ1-5
V gene: TRBV5-8
clone size: .
CDR3 DNA: TGTGCCAGCAGCTTCCGGGACAGGGGTCAGCCCCAGCATTTT
CDR3 protein: CASSFRDRGQPQHF

D gene: TRBD2
J gene: TRBJ2-2
V gene: TRBV4-1
clone size: .
CDR3 DNA: TGCGCCAGCAGCCAAGAAAGGCTAGCGGGGGGAGCAAACACCGGGGAGCTGTTTTTT
CDR3 protein: CASSQERLAGGANTGELFF

D gene: .
J gene: TRBJ1-1
V gene: TRBV30
clone size: .
CDR3 DNA: TGTGCCTGGAGTGTAGGGAGGGGCGGGGGAGCTTTCTTT
CDR3 protein: CAWSVGRGGGAFF

D gene: .
J gene: TRBJ2-2
V gene: TRBV11-2
clone size: few
CDR3 DNA: TGTGCCAGCAGCCCCCCGGGGGAGCTGTTTTTT
CDR3 protein: CASSPPGELFF

D gene: TRBD2
J gene: TRBJ2-7
V gene: TRBV6-1
clone size: .
CDR3 DNA: TGTGCCAGCAGTGAAAGGGTGAGCGGGGTCTCCTACGAGCAGTACTTC
CDR3 protein: CASSERVSGVSYEQYF

D gene: .
J gene: TRBJ1-2
V gene: TRBV10-2
clone size: .
CDR3 DNA: TGCGCCAGCAGTCAGGGGATCACCTCCAATGGCTACACCTTC
CDR3 protein: CASSQGITSNGYTF

D gene: .
J gene: TRBJ1-5
V gene: TRBV7-8
clone size: .
CDR3 DNA: TGTGCCAGCAGCCTCAGGGTTAGCAATCAGCCCCAGCATTTT
CDR3 protein: CASSLRVSNQPQHF

D gene: TRBD2
J gene: TRBJ2-5
V gene: TRBV2
clone size: .
CDR3 DNA: TGTGCCAGCAGTGGGGGGAGACTAGCGGTCCAAGAGACCCAGTACTTC
CDR3 protein: CASSGGRLAVQETQYF

D gene: TRBD1
J gene: TRBJ1-1
V gene: TRBV5-1
clone size: .
CDR3 DNA: TGCGCCAGCAGCTCCGCTGGGACAGGGACCACTGAAGCTTTCTTT
CDR3 protein: CASSSAGTGTTEAFF

D gene: TRBD2
J gene: TRBJ2-2
V gene: TRBV3-1/TRBV3-2
clone size: .
CDR3 DNA: TGTGCCAGCAGCCGCCAGGGAGGGCGAGACACCGGGGAGCTGTTTTTT
CDR3 protein: CASSRQGGRDTGELFF

D gene: TRBD1
J gene: TRBJ1-1
V gene: TRBV6-2/TRBV6-3
clone size: few
CDR3 DNA: TGTGCCAGCAGTTCCTGGACAGGGAACACTGAAGCTTTCTTT
CDR3 protein: CASSSWTGNTEAFF

D gene: TRBD1
J gene: TRBJ1-2
V gene: TRBV6-5
clone size: once
CDR3 DNA: TGTGCCAGCACTCGACAGGGGAACTATGGCTACACCTTC
CDR3 protein: CASTRQGNYGYTF

D gene: TRBD2
J gene: TRBJ2-1
V gene: TRBV19
clone size: .
CDR3 DNA: TGTGCCAGTAGTACCCGGGTAACTAGCGGGGCGGGGAATGAGCAGTTCTTC
CDR3 protein: CASSTRVTSGAGNEQFF

D gene: .
J gene: TRBJ1-4
V gene: TRBV5-1
clone size: .
CDR3 DNA: TGCGCCAGCAGGTCCGGGGGAGGAACTAATGAAAAACTGTTTTTT
CDR3 protein: CASRSGGGTNEKLFF

D gene: .
J gene: TRBJ1-1
V gene: TRBV6-1
clone size: .
CDR3 DNA: TGTGCCAGCAGTGAAGCAGGGACTACCGTCTCGTATGAAGCTTTCTTT
CDR3 protein: CASSEAGTTVSYEAFF

D gene: .
J gene: TRBJ2-1
V gene: TRBV2
clone size: .
CDR3 DNA: TGTGCCAGCGAGAAACCCTCCTACAATGAGCAGTTCTTC
CDR3 protein: CASEKPSYNEQFF

D gene: TRBD1
J gene: TRBJ1-2
V gene: TRBV6-5
clone size: .
CDR3 DNA: TGTGCCAGCAGCCGACAGGGCGTCGGTGGCTACACCTTC
CDR3 protein: CASSRQGVGGYTF

D gene: .
J gene: TRBJ1-6
V gene: TRBV6-5
clone size: .
CDR3 DNA: TGTGCCAGCAGTTACGAGGGTGGCGGAGGTTCACCCCTCCACTTT
CDR3 protein: CASSYEGGGGSPLHF

D gene: TRBD1
J gene: TRBJ1-4
V gene: TRBV6-6
clone size: .
CDR3 DNA: TGTGCCAGTCGGGACAGGGCTGAAAAACTGTTTTTT
CDR3 protein: CASRDRAEKLFF

D gene: .
J gene: TRBJ2-1
V gene: TRBV28
clone size: .
CDR3 DNA: TGTGCCAGCAGAGGACAAGACAGGAGACGGCAGTTCTTC
CDR3 protein: CASRGQDRRRQFF

D gene: .
J gene: TRBJ1-4
V gene: TRBV9
clone size: .
CDR3 DNA: TGTGCCAGCAGCGTAGGCCAAGGGGCAACTAATGAAAAACTGTTTTTT
CDR3 protein: CASSVGQGATNEKLFF

D gene: .
J gene: TRBJ1-5
V gene: TRBV5-8
clone size: .
CDR3 DNA: TGTGCCAGCAGCGACCGGGGGATGATGGGCAATCAGCCCCAGCATTTT
CDR3 protein: CASSDRGMMGNQPQHF

D gene: .
J gene: TRBJ2-1
V gene: TRBV29-1
clone size: .
CDR3 DNA: TGCAGCGTTCGTCGGGGTATTGACAATGAGCAGTTCTTC
CDR3 protein: CSVRRGIDNEQFF

D gene: TRBD2
J gene: TRBJ2-2
V gene: TRBV4-1
clone size: .
CDR3 DNA: TGCGCCAGCAGCCAGGGGACTAGCGGGGGGGCGAGGACCGGGGAGCTGTTTTTT
CDR3 protein: CASSQGTSGGARTGELFF

D gene: .
J gene: TRBJ1-6
V gene: TRBV11-2
clone size: .
CDR3 DNA: TGTGCCAGCAGCTTAGGATCGGACACCGGTTCACCCCTCCACTTT
CDR3 protein: CASSLGSDTGSPLHF

D gene: .
J gene: TRBJ1-2
V gene: TRBV18
clone size: .
CDR3 DNA: TGTGCCAGCTCACCACCGAATGCGGGACCTAACTATGGCTACACCTTC
CDR3 protein: CASSPPNAGPNYGYTF

D gene: TRBD1
J gene: TRBJ1-2
V gene: TRBV7-2
clone size: .
CDR3 DNA: TGTGCCAGCAGCTTAGGGGCAGGGGGCTTCTATGGCTACACCTTC
CDR3 protein: CASSLGAGGFYGYTF

D gene: .
J gene: TRBJ1-4
V gene: TRBV11-2
clone size: .
CDR3 DNA: TGTGCCAGCAGCTTAGTCTGGGGGGATAGCTCGCGGGAAAAACTGTTTTTT
CDR3 protein: CASSLVWGDSSREKLFF

D gene: TRBD2
J gene: TRBJ2-7
V gene: TRBV7-9
clone size: .
CDR3 DNA: TGTGCCAGCAGCGAAGGACGGACTAGGACCTACGAGCAGTACTTC
CDR3 protein: CASSEGRTRTYEQYF

D gene: TRBD1
J gene: TRBJ1-2
V gene: TRBV5-5
clone size: .
CDR3 DNA: TGTGCCAGCAGCTCGACAGGGGGCCGCTATGGCTACACCTTC
CDR3 protein: CASSSTGGRYGYTF

D gene: TRBD1
J gene: TRBJ1-4
V gene: TRBV7-9
clone size: .
CDR3 DNA: TGTGCCAGCAGCCGAGGAACAGGACAGGGCGGTAATGAAAAACTGTTTTTT
CDR3 protein: CASSRGTGQGGNEKLFF

D gene: TRBD2
J gene: TRBJ2-3
V gene: TRBV6-5
clone size: .
CDR3 DNA: TGTGCCAGCAGTTACTCGTGGGCTAGCGGTGATACGCAGTATTTT
CDR3 protein: CASSYSWASGDTQYF

D gene: TRBD1
J gene: TRBJ2-3
V gene: TRBV5-1
clone size: .
CDR3 DNA: TGCGCCAGCAGCTTGGTCGGGGACAGGGCCGCGACAGATACGCAGTATTTT
CDR3 protein: CASSLVGDRAATDTQYF

D gene: .
J gene: TRBJ2-3
V gene: TRBV4-2
clone size: .
CDR3 DNA: TGTGCCAGCAGCCAAGATTGGCAGGGAGGAGATACGCAGTATTTT
CDR3 protein: CASSQDWQGGDTQYF

D gene: .
J gene: TRBJ1-2
V gene: TRBV28
clone size: .
CDR3 DNA: TGTGCCAGCAGTCCCTCGTCAGGCGATAACTATGGCTACACCTTC
CDR3 protein: CASSPSSGDNYGYTF

D gene: TRBD1
J gene: TRBJ1-1
V gene: TRBV6-5
clone size: many
CDR3 DNA: TGTGCCAGCAGTTACGACAGGGCGAACACTGAAGCTTTCTTT
CDR3 protein: CASSYDRANTEAFF

D gene: TRBD1
J gene: TRBJ1-5
V gene: TRBV2
clone size: few
CDR3 DNA: TGTGCCAGCAGCCGGACAGGGGGCAGCAATCAGCCCCAGCATTTT
CDR3 protein: CASSRTGGSNQPQHF

D gene: .
J gene: TRBJ1-3
V gene: TRBV6-6
clone size: .
CDR3 DNA: TGTGCCAGCAGGACAGATACCTCTGGAAACACCATATATTTT
CDR3 protein: CASRTDTSGNTIYF

D gene: .
J gene: TRBJ2-2
V gene: TRBV18
clone size: .
CDR3 DNA: TGTGCCAGCTCAGCTCTACAGGGTGTGAGCGGGGAGCTGTTTTTT
CDR3 protein: CASSALQGVSGELFF

D gene: TRBD1
J gene: TRBJ1-5
V gene: TRBV3-1/TRBV3-2
clone size: .
CDR3 DNA: TGTGCCAGCAGCCAGACCGGGGACAGGGGCCAGCCCCAGCATTTT
CDR3 protein: CASSQTGDRGQPQHF

D gene: TRBD1
J gene: TRBJ2-7
V gene: TRBV5-1
clone size: .
CDR3 DNA: TGCGCCAGCAGATATAGGGCAGGGGGCGACGAGCAGTACTTC
CDR3 protein: CASRYRAGGDEQYF

D gene: .
J gene: TRBJ1-1
V gene: TRBV6-1
clone size: .
CDR3 DNA: TGTGCCAGCAGTGAGGGAACAGGGACTGAAGCTTTCTTT
CDR3 protein: CASSEGTGTEAFF

D gene: .
J gene: TRBJ1-2
V gene: TRBV4-1
clone size: .
CDR3 DNA: TGCGCCAGCAGCCAAGAAGGGGTTAACTATGGCTACACCTTC
CDR3 protein: CASSQEGVNYGYTF

D gene: .
J gene: TRBJ2-7
V gene: TRBV2
clone size: .
CDR3 DNA: TGTGCCAGCAGAATGACAGATAGAGCCTACGAGCAGTACTTC
CDR3 protein: CASRMTDRAYEQYF

D gene: TRBD1
J gene: TRBJ1-1
V gene: TRBV6-5
clone size: .
CDR3 DNA: TGTGCCAGCATTCAACAGGGGTCTGAAGCTTTCTTT
CDR3 protein: CASIQQGSEAFF